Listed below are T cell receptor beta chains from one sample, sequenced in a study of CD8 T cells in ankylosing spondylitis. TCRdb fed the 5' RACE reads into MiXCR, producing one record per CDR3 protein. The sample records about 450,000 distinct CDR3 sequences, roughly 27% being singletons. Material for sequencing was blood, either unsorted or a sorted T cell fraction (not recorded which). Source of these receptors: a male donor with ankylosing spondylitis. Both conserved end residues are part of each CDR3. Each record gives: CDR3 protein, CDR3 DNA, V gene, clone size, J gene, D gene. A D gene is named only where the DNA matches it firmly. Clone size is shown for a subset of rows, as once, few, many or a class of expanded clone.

cdr3_aa: CASSPVGQGAYTGELFF; cdr3_nt: TGTGCCAGCAGCCCAGTAGGACAGGGGGCATACACCGGGGAGCTGTTTTTT; v_call: TRBV11-3; clone_size: -; j_call: TRBJ2-2; d_call: TRBD1
cdr3_aa: CSARWGGATYNEQFF; cdr3_nt: TGCAGTGCTAGATGGGGGGGAGCGACCTACAATGAGCAGTTCTTC; v_call: TRBV20-1; clone_size: many; j_call: TRBJ2-1; d_call: TRBD2
cdr3_aa: CASTPGFGTDTQYF; cdr3_nt: TGCGCCAGCACCCCGGGGTTCGGCACAGATACGCAGTATTTT; v_call: TRBV5-1; clone_size: -; j_call: TRBJ2-3; d_call: -
cdr3_aa: CSARDFSDTQYF; cdr3_nt: TGCAGTGCTAGGGATTTTTCAGATACGCAGTATTTT; v_call: TRBV20-1; clone_size: few; j_call: TRBJ2-3; d_call: -
cdr3_aa: CASGYGTAQETQYF; cdr3_nt: TGTGCCAGCGGGTACGGGACAGCTCAAGAGACCCAGTACTTC; v_call: TRBV27; clone_size: -; j_call: TRBJ2-5; d_call: TRBD1
cdr3_aa: CSAPGTGGPTDTQYF; cdr3_nt: TGCAGTGCCCCCGGGACAGGGGGCCCCACAGATACGCAGTATTTT; v_call: TRBV20-1; clone_size: few; j_call: TRBJ2-3; d_call: TRBD1
cdr3_aa: CASSLTGLAGETQYF; cdr3_nt: TGTGCCAGCAGCTTAACTGGACTAGCGGGAGAGACCCAGTACTTC; v_call: TRBV7-9; clone_size: -; j_call: TRBJ2-5; d_call: TRBD2
cdr3_aa: CASSPGPAYEQYF; cdr3_nt: TGTGCCAGCAGCCCGGGACCCGCCTACGAGCAGTACTTC; v_call: TRBV3-1; clone_size: -; j_call: TRBJ2-7; d_call: -
cdr3_aa: CASSYPQGSSYEQYF; cdr3_nt: TGTGCCAGCAGTTACCCCCAGGGTAGCTCCTACGAGCAGTACTTC; v_call: TRBV6-5; clone_size: few; j_call: TRBJ2-7; d_call: -
cdr3_aa: CSVLNKSGWTEAFF; cdr3_nt: TGCAGCGTTCTAAACAAATCTGGGTGGACTGAAGCTTTCTTT; v_call: TRBV29-1; clone_size: -; j_call: TRBJ1-1; d_call: -
cdr3_aa: CSAVPALAGELSYEQYF; cdr3_nt: TGCAGTGCCGTCCCGGCACTAGCGGGAGAACTCTCCTACGAGCAGTACTTC; v_call: TRBV20-1; clone_size: -; j_call: TRBJ2-7; d_call: TRBD2
cdr3_aa: CASTTSGMDGGELFF; cdr3_nt: TGCGCCAGTACTACTAGCGGGATGGATGGCGGGGAGCTGTTTTTT; v_call: TRBV5-1; clone_size: -; j_call: TRBJ2-2; d_call: TRBD2
cdr3_aa: CSAAKSGSSYNEQFF; cdr3_nt: TGCAGTGCAGCTAAGAGCGGGAGCTCCTACAATGAGCAGTTCTTC; v_call: TRBV20-1; clone_size: -; j_call: TRBJ2-1; d_call: TRBD2
cdr3_aa: CASSLTAGLNTEAFF; cdr3_nt: TGTGCCAGCAGTTTAACGGCAGGCTTGAACACTGAAGCTTTCTTT; v_call: TRBV27; clone_size: -; j_call: TRBJ1-1; d_call: -
cdr3_aa: CATSDRGQGATDTQYF; cdr3_nt: TGTGCCACCAGTGATCGTGGACAGGGGGCCACAGATACGCAGTATTTT; v_call: TRBV24-1; clone_size: few; j_call: TRBJ2-3; d_call: TRBD1